Following are 3 T cell receptor beta chains from one sample sequenced in a study of blood T cell repertoires in COVID-19. Clones were read by immunoSEQ multiplex PCR, and TCRdb kept only the in-frame ones, dropping some. The sample lists about 180,000 clones; approximately 79% were seen once. Specimen: peripheral blood. The receptors come from a woman aged 55-75 years with COVID-19, enrolled during active disease.

In nucleotides, the CDR3 is TGCAGCGTTGAAAGCCTGGTCCAGCAGTTCTTC. Translated, it gives CSVESLVQQFF. The chain employs TRBV29-1 and TRBJ2-1, with D hard to call. With 2 bases removed from V and 11 bases from J, the gap between germline ends came to 10 bases. This CDR3 has 11 residues. Per germline, CDR1 SQVTM and CDR2 ANQGSEA.

This sequence joins TRBV6-5 and TRBJ1-2; 9 bases align to TRBD1. After removal of 5 bases from V and 8 bases from J, the junction contained 6 bases not matched to a gene. The CDR3 length is 13 residues. CDR1 MNHEY and CDR2 SVGAGI come from the germline V gene. The chain's CDR3 is CASSTQGAQGYTF. Here the CDR3 DNA reads TGTGCCAGCAGTACACAGGGGGCGCAGGGCTACACCTTC.

V gene TRBV11-1 combines with J gene TRBJ2-1; D possibly corresponds to TRBD1 (6 bases). Trimming removed 5 bases from V and 0 bases from J, with 14 bases in between. Germline CDR1 SGHAT, CDR2 FQDESV (reference sequence). This CDR3 region has 16 residues. CDR3 protein: CASSRVRGSSYNEQFF. In DNA form, the CDR3 reads TGTGCCAGCAGCCGGGTGAGGGGGAGCTCCTACAATGAGCAGTTCTTC.